This TCR beta chain was retrieved from a study of cytomegalovirus exposure and HLA in healthy donors. General study findings and limits: According to a subsequent analysis, TCR clusters from the first cohort were inclined to appear together in the 120 validation repertoires. The classifier was said to identify cytomegalovirus status with high specificity and sensitivity. Most sequenced TCRs were rare (though some public TCRs occurred in many donors).

Turning to this clone: Its antigen is unidentified.

The method was immunoSEQ multiplex PCR; TCRdb's version includes in-frame clones alone and lacks a portion of them. The table lists about 330,000 clones, roughly 90% of them singletons, with about 0.8% in the top ten. Germline V gene lookup returns CDR1 SGHVS and CDR2 FQNEAQ. This CDR3 contains 11 residues. The germline V and J ends were trimmed by 7 bases and 10 bases, with 12 bases remaining between them. The sequence was obtained from a woman aged 18-29 years in good health and CMV-seronegative. The chain has TRBV7-8 and TRBJ2-3; maybe TRBD2 (6 bases). Sequencing was done on a sample of PBMCs. CDR3 sequence: CASTPGVAQYF. The DNA of the CDR3 is TGTGCCAGCACCCCGGGGGTCGCGCAGTATTTT.